The clone carrying this TCR beta chain was seen a few times. As yet, its antigen is unknown. This entry is derived from a study of cytomegalovirus exposure and HLA in healthy donors. CDR1 is SGHDT and CDR2 is YYEEEE in the germline V gene. Trimming cost V 2 bases and J 6 bases, with 12 bases left between them. This CDR3 region has 13 residues. PCR employed 60 Vbeta and 13 Jbeta primers. Data came from immunoSEQ multiplex PCR; TCRdb stores just in-frame clones and leaves some out. The sample contains about 140,000 clones, 80% of which appear only once. Points from the study as a whole: An ancestry cluster, one associated with Asian ancestry, reportedly showed fewer N-insertions than the approximately 670-donor mean in a later analysis. Association of roughly 17,000 TCR beta sequences with HLA alleles was found at 0.05 false discovery rate in a later analysis.

Sequenced input: PBMCs. The TCR originated in a female donor in good health and CMV-seronegative. This chain uses TRBV5-6 with TRBJ2-7, with D perhaps matching TRBD1 (6 bases). CDR3: CASSFDRRGEQYF. The CDR3 nucleotides read TGTGCCAGCAGCTTTGACAGGAGAGGCGAGCAGTACTTC.